The 14 T cell receptor beta chains given below trace back to one sample, sequenced in a study of shared clonotypes between healthy human individuals. CD45RO-negative cells were positively selected for CCR7, leaving out terminally differentiated effector memory CD45RA+ cells. Repertoires were generated with immunoSEQ multiplex PCR, while TCRdb's copy carries only in-frame clones and drops some. The sample gives around 1.9 million clones, 80% to 95% of which show up once; over 1.5% is in the top ten. Source material: naive CD8+ T cells from PBMCs. The receptors derive from a man aged 18 to 30 in good health. Some clones in this sample may be carry-over from other donors' samples.

The chain couples TRBV4-1 to TRBJ2-5, with 10 bases that match TRBD2. Trimming at V came to 4 bases and at J to 5 bases, leaving 13 bases not matched to a gene. This CDR3 region has 17 residues. Germline CDR1 and CDR2: MGHRA and YSYEKL. Here the CDR3 DNA reads TGCGCCAGCAGCCCTAGGGGCAGCGGGAGGGCCTCGGAGACCCAGTACTTC. Translation gives CASSPRGSGRASETQYF.

V and J are TRBV6-4 and TRBJ1-1, with D tentatively TRBD1 (6 bases). Germline CDR1 and CDR2: MRHNA and SNTAGT. V gave up 3 bases and J gave up 3 bases, with 23 bases separating them. The CDR3 length is 18 residues. The CDR3 DNA follows: TGTGCCAGCAGTGATTCGAACTCTTACAGGGTAACGGACACTGAAGCTTTCTTT. This gives the protein CASSDSNSYRVTDTEAFF.

V gene TRBV4-3 combines with J gene TRBJ2-7; a possible D gene is TRBD2 (5 bases). CDR3 size: 16 residues. Per germline, CDR1 LGHNA and CDR2 YSLEER. V was trimmed by 0 bases and J by 4 bases, leaving 16 bases between them. The CDR3 coding sequence is TGCGCCAGCAGCCAAGAATACGGAGGCCAGCAGTACGAGCAGTACTTC. As protein: CASSQEYGGQQYEQYF.

The J gene is TRBJ2-4, the V gene TRBV7-9, with TRBD1 matching 8 bases. The CDR3 has 15 residues. CDR1 and CDR2 from the germline V gene are SEHNR and FQNEAQ (reference sequence). Trimming took 5 bases from V and 5 from J; bases not matched to a gene: 8. CDR3 region: CASSPTGVFENIQYF. CDR3 bases: TGTGCCAGCAGCCCGACAGGGGTCTTTGAAAACATTCAGTACTTC. Supplemented by reference TRBV7-9 and TRBJ2-4, the full variable domain reads DTGVSQNPRHKITKRGQNVTFRCDPISEHNRLYWYRQTLGQGPEFLTYFQNEAQLEKSRLLSDRFSAERPKGSFSTLEIQRTEQGDSAMYLCASSPTGVFENIQYFGAGTRLSVL.

J is TRBJ1-5 and V is TRBV27; weak D call: TRBD1 (6 bases). The CDR3 has 14 amino acids. The germline CDR1 and CDR2 sequences are MNHEY and SMNVEV (reference sequence). Trimming removed 6 bases from V and 4 bases from J, with 13 bases in between. The CDR3 DNA follows: TGTGCCAGCAGACAGGACAGAGGGAATCAGCCCCAGCATTTT. Translation gives CASRQDRGNQPQHF.

This chain joins TRBV19 and TRBJ2-7; D call uncertain. The V gene's germline CDR1 is LNHDA and CDR2 SQIVND (reference sequence). The CDR3 sequence is 15 residues long. V shed 1 base and J shed 2 bases, with 12 bases lying between them. The CDR3 DNA follows: TGTGCCAGTAGTATAGGCACGGGCCGAACCTACGAGCAGTACTTC. This codes for CASSIGTGRTYEQYF. Full variable domain (missing parts from reference TRBV19 and TRBJ2-7): DGGITQSPKYLFRKEGQNVTLSCEQNLNHDAMYWYRQDPGQGLRLIYYSQIVNDFQKGDIAEGYSVSREKKESFPLTVTSAQKNPTAFYLCASSIGTGRTYEQYFGPGTRLTVT.

This clone was detected a few times. V usage is TRBV7-8 and J usage is TRBJ1-5; D is uncertain. Germline loops: CDR1 SGHVS, CDR2 FQNEAQ. V lost 0 bases and J lost 0, with 15 bases in between. CDR3 length: 18 amino acids. The CDR3 spells CASSLAVSESYSNQPQHF. For the CDR3, the DNA is TGTGCCAGCAGCTTAGCAGTCAGCGAATCATATAGCAATCAGCCCCAGCATTTT.

The chain uses TRBV4-3 and TRBJ2-5; TRBD2 is a possible D gene (5 bases). The germline V and J ends were trimmed by 0 bases and 5 bases, with 16 bases remaining between them. The CDR3 totals 16 residues. The germline V gene has CDR1 LGHNA and CDR2 YSLEER. The CDR3 is CASSQDGLGVSETQYF. CDR3 sequence (DNA): TGCGCCAGCAGCCAAGATGGTCTCGGGGTCTCGGAGACCCAGTACTTC.

This chain links TRBV21-1 with TRBJ2-3. TRBV21-1 is a documented pseudogene. The CDR3 has 18 residues. The CDR3 DNA follows: TGTGCCAGCGGGATTCTACTCTATCGTGGTCCTGGCACAGATACGCAGTATTTT. Residues: CASGILLYRGPGTDTQYF.

The rearrangement joins TRBV7-9 to TRBJ2-1, with 8 positions matching TRBD1. The CDR3 has 15 amino acids. From germline, CDR1 is SEHNR and CDR2 FQNEAQ (reference sequence). Trimming cost V 5 bases and J 3 bases; bases outside gene matches: 6. The DNA for the CDR3 is TGTGCCAGCAGCCCGACAGGGGTTAACTACAATGAGCAGTTCTTC. Residues: CASSPTGVNYNEQFF.

As to this clone: The same CDR3 can be traced to other DNA sequences in this sample. The J gene is TRBJ2-1, the V gene TRBV19; 11 nucleotides align to TRBD2. The CDR3 covers 15 residues. The V segment lost 9 bases and the J segment 4 bases; nucleotides outside the gene matches: 8. In germline, CDR1 is LNHDA, CDR2 SQIVND (reference sequence). The CDR3 nucleotides are TGTGCCAGCTCTCTATTAGCGGGGGGGTACAATGAGCAGTTCTTC. This encodes CASSLLAGGYNEQFF.

The gene calls are TRBV7-2 and TRBJ2-1; possibly TRBD2 for D (6 bases). The germline V gene encodes CDR1 SGHTA and CDR2 FQGNSA. With 4 bases removed from V and 3 bases from J, the gap between germline ends came to 13 bases. The CDR3 sequence is 15 residues long. The DNA of the CDR3 is TGTGCCAGCAGCTGGGGGACTTTCATCTACAATGAGCAGTTCTTC. Its translation: CASSWGTFIYNEQFF.

This clone was observed a few times. The same CDR3 can be traced to other DNA sequences in this sample. The rearrangement links TRBV9 to TRBJ2-7, with D possibly TRBD1 on 6 matching bases. The CDR3 covers 14 residues. Germline values: CDR1 SGDLS, CDR2 YYNGEE. Trimming cost V 2 bases and J 0 bases, with 9 bases left between them. The CDR3 sequence: CASSVTGSSYEQYF. CDR3 in DNA: TGTGCCAGCAGCGTTACAGGGTCCTCCTACGAGCAGTACTTC.

J is TRBJ1-6 and V is TRBV6-1; D remains ambiguous. V lost 0 bases to trimming and J lost 9 bases, with 12 bases between them. The CDR3 covers 15 residues. Germline V gene sequence: CDR1 MNHNS, CDR2 SASEGT. In DNA form, the CDR3 reads TGTGCCAGCAGTGAAGCGCGGGGTCTAGGTTCACCCCTCCACTTT. This gives the protein CASSEARGLGSPLHF.